What follows is one TCR beta chain and its context. What it binds is not known. Libraries were prepared by immunoSEQ multiplex PCR; TCRdb keeps only in-frame clonotypes and omits some of them. The data hold 1,400,000 or so clones, with 97% to 99% observed a single time. The CDR3 totals 15 residues. Germline CDR1 is SGHAT and CDR2 is FQNNGV. V trimming: 0 bases; J trimming: 6 bases; junction bases outside the gene matches: 3. This sample is part of a study of shared clonotypes between healthy human individuals. Overall study: Researchers drew samples from a couple of women and a few men aged 18 to 49. Donors had three CD4 naive, three CD4 memory, two CD8 naive and one CD8 memory plate apiece.

Study-wide results and limits: Sequencing depth was predicted to influence how clonotypes are shared among donors. Clonotypes which were not shared had lower generation probabilities than clonotypes that all four donors shared.

The chain uses TRBV11-2 and TRBJ2-2; TRBD2 agrees at 8 bases. This TCR derives from a man between 25 and 39 years old in good health. The sample consisted of naive CD4+ T cells sorted from blood. Documented subset: CD45RA+ positively selected. CDR3 region: CASSLDGRAAGELFF. DNA of the CDR3: TGTGCCAGCAGCTTAGACGGGAGGGCGGCCGGGGAGCTGTTTTTT.